These T cell receptor beta chains were read from a single sample in a study of a mutant IDH1 vaccine in newly diagnosed glioma. Sequenced by immunoSEQ multiplex PCR; TCRdb stores in-frame clones only, minus some. In the table there are roughly 60,000 clones, roughly 74% of which are singletons. No antigen has been identified for these receptors. Sequencing used PBMCs, obtained from a glioma patient whose treatment included an IDH1 peptide vaccine. The receptor source for this set is a man aged 50 or older with glioma. The CDR3 runs from the conserved cysteine through the conserved F or W. The D gene is left open where the match is weak. Clone sizes are given selectively: once, few, many, or a class where the clone is expanded.

abundance,v_gene,j_gene,d_gene,CDR3nt,CDR3aa
.,TRBV6-5,TRBJ1-3,.,TGTGCCAGCAGTACTAGACTGATCTCTGGAAACACCATATATTTT,CASSTRLISGNTIYF
few,TRBV19,TRBJ2-6,TRBD1,TGTGCCAGTAGTATGGGACAGGGCCGCTCTGGGGCCAACGTCCTGACTTTC,CASSMGQGRSGANVLTF
few,TRBV29-1,TRBJ1-2,TRBD1,TGCAGCGTTGTTCTACAGGGGCCCTCTAACTATGGCTACACCTTC,CSVVLQGPSNYGYTF
.,TRBV4-1,TRBJ2-6,TRBD1,TGCGCCAGCAGCCACCTGGGACAGGGCAACGTCCTGACTTTC,CASSHLGQGNVLTF
.,TRBV15,TRBJ1-1,TRBD1,TGTGCCACCAACAGACAGGGGAACACTGAAGCTTTCTTT,CATNRQGNTEAFF
.,TRBV4-1,TRBJ1-3,.,TGCGCCAGTCGTAGCCCTAACTCTGGAAACACCATATATTTT,CASRSPNSGNTIYF
.,TRBV18,TRBJ1-1,.,TGTGCCAGCTCACCCTCCTTGGGGAACACTGAAGCTTTCTTT,CASSPSLGNTEAFF
.,TRBV5-1,TRBJ2-7,TRBD1,TGCGCCAGCAGCAGCATGGGGGGACAGGGGTCGTTCTACGAGCAGTACTTC,CASSSMGGQGSFYEQYF
.,TRBV27,TRBJ1-5,TRBD1,TGTGCCAGCAGTTTATCTTATGGGACAGGGGCGGCGAATCAGCCCCAGCATTTT,CASSLSYGTGAANQPQHF
once,TRBV5-4,TRBJ2-7,.,TGTGCCAGCAGCTTTCGGCGCGAGCAGTACTTC,CASSFRREQYF
.,TRBV25-1,TRBJ2-5,.,TGTGTCAGCAGTGATGGAACCCAGTACTTC,CVSSDGTQYF
.,TRBV7-9,TRBJ2-7,TRBD1,TGTGCCAGCAGCTCCCCCAAGCTTAGTCTCGGGACAGGGGCCCACGAGCAGTACTTC,CASSSPKLSLGTGAHEQYF
.,TRBV25-1,TRBJ1-2,.,TGTGCCAGCAGTGAATCGGCAGGGGTGAGCTATGGCTACACCTTC,CASSESAGVSYGYTF
.,TRBV6-6,TRBJ1-3,TRBD1,TGTGCCAGCAGCCTGAGGACAGGGATCTCTGGAAACACCATATATTTT,CASSLRTGISGNTIYF
.,TRBV10-3,TRBJ2-2,TRBD2,TGTGCCATCAGTGACGGGACTAGCGGGGACACCGGGGAGCTGTTTTTT,CAISDGTSGDTGELFF
.,TRBV29-1,TRBJ2-2,TRBD2,TGCAGCGTTCTACTAGCGGGGGGGCCCATCACCGGGGAGCTGTTTTTT,CSVLLAGGPITGELFF
.,TRBV12-5,TRBJ2-5,.,TGTGCTAGTGGTTTTAGCACAGAAGAGACCCAGTACTTC,CASGFSTEETQYF
few,TRBV7-2,TRBJ1-1,.,TGTGCCAGCAGCGTGGGGACGGTGAACACTGAAGCTTTCTTT,CASSVGTVNTEAFF
.,TRBV6-1,TRBJ2-2,.,TGTGCCAGCAGTGTGAGGGTAATCACCGGGGAGCTGTTTTTT,CASSVRVITGELFF
.,TRBV18,TRBJ1-2,TRBD1,TGTGCCAGCTCACAAGACAGGGCTAACTATGGCTACACCTTC,CASSQDRANYGYTF
.,TRBV20-1,TRBJ1-2,TRBD1,TGCAGTGCTCGCGGACAGGGGAGCTACACCTTC,CSARGQGSYTF
.,TRBV5-8,TRBJ1-1,.,TGTGCCAGCAGCATTAGGGACAACTGGGCTGAAGCTTTCTTT,CASSIRDNWAEAFF
.,TRBV5-6,TRBJ2-7,.,TGTGCCAGCAGCAATCCGACAGGATTTACCTACGAGCAGTACTTC,CASSNPTGFTYEQYF
.,TRBV30,TRBJ2-7,TRBD1,TGTGCCTGGAGTGGACAGGGGAACCACGAGCAGTACTTC,CAWSGQGNHEQYF
.,TRBV29-1,TRBJ1-6,TRBD1,TGCAGCGTTGCGACCGGGACAGCCTCCTCGGCCCTCCACTTT,CSVATGTASSALHF
.,TRBV5-4,TRBJ1-1,.,TGTGCCAGCAGCGACGAACCGGGAGCCGAGGAAGCTTTCTTT,CASSDEPGAEEAFF
.,TRBV10-3,TRBJ1-5,.,TGTGCCATCAGTCCTAGTCTCAATCAGCCCCAGCATTTT,CAISPSLNQPQHF
.,TRBV4-1,TRBJ2-1,.,TGCGCCAGCAGCCAAGACAGTAGCTCCTACAATGAGCAGTTCTTC,CASSQDSSSYNEQFF
.,TRBV29-1,TRBJ2-1,TRBD2,TGCAGCGCGCGACTAGCGGGGGTTCTCTACAATGAGCAGTTCTTC,CSARLAGVLYNEQFF
once,TRBV19,TRBJ1-1,TRBD1,TGTGCCAGTAGCGACAGGGCCACTGAAGCTTTCTTT,CASSDRATEAFF
.,TRBV7-2,TRBJ2-7,.,TGTGCCAGCACCTCCCCCCTCAATGACTACGAGCAGTACTTC,CASTSPLNDYEQYF
.,TRBV7-2,TRBJ2-2,.,TGTGCCAGCAGCCGGGGTCACACCGGGGAGCTGTTTTTT,CASSRGHTGELFF
.,TRBV9,TRBJ1-2,TRBD1,TGTGCCAGCAGCGTGGGACAGGGCTTTAACTATGGCTACACCTTC,CASSVGQGFNYGYTF
.,TRBV18,TRBJ2-5,TRBD2,TGTGCCAGCTCACTGAGCGGGGGACGAGAGACCCAGTACTTC,CASSLSGGRETQYF
.,TRBV5-5,TRBJ1-6,TRBD1,TGTGCCAGCAGCCAGACGGGGACAGGGCCCAGCTCCTATAATTCACCCCTCCACTTT,CASSQTGTGPSSYNSPLHF
.,TRBV2,TRBJ1-5,.,TGTGCCAGCACGTTCGGTAGCAATCAGCCCCAGCATTTT,CASTFGSNQPQHF
.,TRBV6-6,TRBJ1-1,.,TGTGCCAGCAGTGACCCTACGAACACTGAAGCTTTCTTT,CASSDPTNTEAFF
.,TRBV28,TRBJ1-2,TRBD1,TGTGCCAGCAGCCTAACAGGGGGCTATGGCTACACCTTC,CASSLTGGYGYTF
.,TRBV9,TRBJ2-3,.,TGTGCCAGCAGCCCGGCCCCGGGTTCAGATACGCAGTATTTT,CASSPAPGSDTQYF
many,TRBV5-1,TRBJ2-2,TRBD2,TGCGCCAGCAGCCCCTCCTCTAGCGGGGGGGCTACCGGGGAGCTGTTTTTT,CASSPSSSGGATGELFF
.,TRBV5-1,TRBJ1-1,TRBD1,TGCGCCAGCAGCCGGACAGGCCCGAACACTGAAGCTTTCTTT,CASSRTGPNTEAFF
.,TRBV6-5,TRBJ2-5,.,TGTGCCAGCAGTTACTCGGGCAGGGCGGAGACCCAGTACTTC,CASSYSGRAETQYF
.,TRBV27,TRBJ2-3,TRBD2,TGTGCCAGCAGGAGAAGGCTAGCGGGGGGGCGGAGCACAGATACGCAGTATTTT,CASRRRLAGGRSTDTQYF
.,TRBV7-9,TRBJ1-2,.,TGTGCCAGCAGCTTGCACGGTGTTGGAGGCTACACCTTC,CASSLHGVGGYTF
few,TRBV11-2,TRBJ2-3,TRBD2,TGTGCCAGCAGCCTCCGGGGGGTTGAAGGAGATACGCAGTATTTT,CASSLRGVEGDTQYF
.,TRBV29-1,TRBJ1-1,TRBD1,TGCAGCGTTGTCTCAGGGGGTAGTGAAGCTTTCTTT,CSVVSGGSEAFF
.,TRBV5-4,TRBJ1-2,.,TGTGCCAGCAGCTTGGGACAGGCCACCTATGGCTACACCTTC,CASSLGQATYGYTF
once,TRBV5-6,TRBJ1-5,.,TGTGCCAGCAGCCTAAGACAGGCGGTGGGGTCCCAGCATTTT,CASSLRQAVGSQHF
.,TRBV7-2,TRBJ1-1,.,TGTGCCAGCAGGATCCCCTGGGGGCGGGAGAACACTGAAGCTTTCTTT,CASRIPWGRENTEAFF
.,TRBV6-1,TRBJ1-1,.,TGTGCCAGCATTTCCCCAATGGGAGGGAACACTGAAGCTTTCTTT,CASISPMGGNTEAFF